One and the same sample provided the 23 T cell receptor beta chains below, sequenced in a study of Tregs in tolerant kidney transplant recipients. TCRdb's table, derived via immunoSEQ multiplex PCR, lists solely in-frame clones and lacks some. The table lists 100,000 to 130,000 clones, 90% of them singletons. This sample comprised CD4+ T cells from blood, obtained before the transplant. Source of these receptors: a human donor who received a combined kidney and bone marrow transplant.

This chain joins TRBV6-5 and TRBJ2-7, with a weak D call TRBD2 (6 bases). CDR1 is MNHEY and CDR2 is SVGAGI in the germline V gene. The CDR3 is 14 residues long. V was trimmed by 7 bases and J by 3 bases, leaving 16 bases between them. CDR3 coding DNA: TGTGCCAGCAAAAATCCGGGACTGATCTACGAGCAGTACTTC. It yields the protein CASKNPGLIYEQYF.

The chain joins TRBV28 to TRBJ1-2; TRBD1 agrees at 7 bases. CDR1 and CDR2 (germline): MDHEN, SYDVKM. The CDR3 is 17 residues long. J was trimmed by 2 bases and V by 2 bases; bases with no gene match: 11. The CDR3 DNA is TGTGCCAGCAGTTTAAAAGGGACAGTTTTCTACAACTATGGCTACACCTTC. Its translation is CASSLKGTVFYNYGYTF.

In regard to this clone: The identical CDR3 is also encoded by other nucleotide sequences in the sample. CDR3 bases: TGTGCCAGCAGTTACGGGACTAGTTCCTACGAGCAGTACTTC. This codes for CASSYGTSSYEQYF. V and J are TRBV6-5 and TRBJ2-7, with 8 bases aligning to TRBD2. The CDR3 is 14 residues long. Trimming cost V 2 bases and J 1 base; bases outside gene matches: 1. The germline gives CDR1 MNHEY, CDR2 SVGAGI.

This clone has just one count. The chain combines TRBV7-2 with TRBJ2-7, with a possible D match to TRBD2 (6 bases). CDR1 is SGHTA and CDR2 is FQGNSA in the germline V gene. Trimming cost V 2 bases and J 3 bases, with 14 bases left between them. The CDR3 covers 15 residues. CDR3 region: CASSLRVTSRYEQYF. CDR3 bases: TGTGCCAGCAGCTTACGTGTTACTAGCCGCTACGAGCAGTACTTC.

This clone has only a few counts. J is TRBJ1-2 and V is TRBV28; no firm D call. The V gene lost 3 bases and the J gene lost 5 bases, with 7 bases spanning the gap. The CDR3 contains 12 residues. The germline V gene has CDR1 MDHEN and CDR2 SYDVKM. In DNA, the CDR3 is TGTGCCAGCAGTTTTGAGAGGTATGGCTACACCTTC. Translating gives CASSFERYGYTF.

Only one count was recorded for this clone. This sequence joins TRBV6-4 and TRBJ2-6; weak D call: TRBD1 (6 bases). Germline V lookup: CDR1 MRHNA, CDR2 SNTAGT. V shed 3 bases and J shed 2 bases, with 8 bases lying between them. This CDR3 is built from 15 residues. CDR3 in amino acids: CASSEQGTGANVLTF. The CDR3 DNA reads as TGTGCCAGCAGTGAACAGGGCACTGGGGCCAACGTCCTGACTTTC.

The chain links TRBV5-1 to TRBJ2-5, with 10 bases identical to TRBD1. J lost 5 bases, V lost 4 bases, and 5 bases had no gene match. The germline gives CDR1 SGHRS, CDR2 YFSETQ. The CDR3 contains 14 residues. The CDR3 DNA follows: TGCGCCAGCAGCGCGACAGGGGGCGGGGAGACCCAGTACTTC. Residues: CASSATGGGETQYF. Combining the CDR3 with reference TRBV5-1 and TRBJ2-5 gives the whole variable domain KAGVTQTPRYLIKTRGQQVTLSCSPISGHRSVSWYQQTPGQGLQFLFEYFSETQRNKGNFPGRFSGRQFSNSRSEMNVSTLELGDSALYLCASSATGGGETQYFGPGTRLLVL.

In DNA form, the CDR3 reads TGCGCCAGCAGCCGGCTAGCGGGAGGGAACAATGAGCAGTTCTTC. Translating it yields CASSRLAGGNNEQFF. V is TRBV5-1 and J is TRBJ2-1; 12 positions agree with TRBD2. Germline lookup yields CDR1 SGHRS and CDR2 YFSETQ. V lost 4 bases and J lost 5; bases outside the gene matches: 4. This CDR3 is 15 amino acids long.

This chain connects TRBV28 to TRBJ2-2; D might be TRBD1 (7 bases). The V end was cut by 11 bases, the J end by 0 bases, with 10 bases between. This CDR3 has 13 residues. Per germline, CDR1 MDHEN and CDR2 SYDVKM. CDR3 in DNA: TGTGCCGGCGGGACAGCGAACACCGGGGAGCTGTTTTTT. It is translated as CAGGTANTGELFF.

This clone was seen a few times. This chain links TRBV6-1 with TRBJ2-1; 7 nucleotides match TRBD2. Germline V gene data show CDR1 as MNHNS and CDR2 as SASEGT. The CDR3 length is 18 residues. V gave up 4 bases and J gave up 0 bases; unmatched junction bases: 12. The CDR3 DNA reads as TGTGCCAGCAGTGCGCGTCGGGGGAGGGCATTCTCCTACAATGAGCAGTTCTTC. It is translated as CASSARRGRAFSYNEQFF.

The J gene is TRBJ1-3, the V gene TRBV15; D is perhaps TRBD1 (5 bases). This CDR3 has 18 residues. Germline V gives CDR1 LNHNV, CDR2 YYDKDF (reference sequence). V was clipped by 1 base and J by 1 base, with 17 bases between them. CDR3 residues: CATSRGGSQAQSGNTIYF. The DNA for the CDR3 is TGTGCCACCAGCAGAGGTGGGTCACAGGCCCAATCTGGAAACACCATATATTTT.

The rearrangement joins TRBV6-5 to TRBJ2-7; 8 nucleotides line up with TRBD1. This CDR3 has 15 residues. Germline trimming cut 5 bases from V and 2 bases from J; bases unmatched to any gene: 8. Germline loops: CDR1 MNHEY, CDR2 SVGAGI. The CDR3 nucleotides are TGTGCCAGCAGTCTGAACAGGGGGGTAACCTACGAGCAGTACTTC. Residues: CASSLNRGVTYEQYF.

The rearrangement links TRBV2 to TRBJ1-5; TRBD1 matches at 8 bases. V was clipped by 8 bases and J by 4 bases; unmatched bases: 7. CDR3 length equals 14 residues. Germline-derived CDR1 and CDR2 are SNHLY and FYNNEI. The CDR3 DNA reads TGTGCCAGCGATACCACAGGGGGGAATCAGCCCCAGCATTTT. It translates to CASDTTGGNQPQHF.

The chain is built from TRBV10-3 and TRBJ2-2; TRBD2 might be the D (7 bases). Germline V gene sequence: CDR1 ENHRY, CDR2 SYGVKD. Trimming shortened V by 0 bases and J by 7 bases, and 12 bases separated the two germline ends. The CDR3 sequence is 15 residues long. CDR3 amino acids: CAISESEGGSGELFF. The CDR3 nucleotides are TGTGCCATCAGTGAGTCGGAGGGGGGGAGCGGGGAGCTGTTTTTT.

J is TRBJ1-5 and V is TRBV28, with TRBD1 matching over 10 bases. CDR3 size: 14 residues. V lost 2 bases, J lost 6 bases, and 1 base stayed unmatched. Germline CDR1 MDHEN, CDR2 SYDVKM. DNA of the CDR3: TGTGCCAGCAGTTTAGGACAGGGGGTTCAGCCCCAGCATTTT. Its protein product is CASSLGQGVQPQHF.

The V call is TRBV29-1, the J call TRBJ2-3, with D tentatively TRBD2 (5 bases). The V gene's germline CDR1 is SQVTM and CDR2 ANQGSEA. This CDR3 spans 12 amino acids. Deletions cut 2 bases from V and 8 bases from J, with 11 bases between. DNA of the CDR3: TGCAGCGTTGAAAAGGGAGCGAGTACGCAGTATTTT. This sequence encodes CSVEKGASTQYF.

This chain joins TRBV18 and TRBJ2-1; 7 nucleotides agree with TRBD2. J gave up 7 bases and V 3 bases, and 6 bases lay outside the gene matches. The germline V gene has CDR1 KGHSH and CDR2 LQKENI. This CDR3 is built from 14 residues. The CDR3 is CASSPGRERNEQFF. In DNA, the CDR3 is TGTGCCAGCTCACCGGGGCGGGAGAGGAATGAGCAGTTCTTC.

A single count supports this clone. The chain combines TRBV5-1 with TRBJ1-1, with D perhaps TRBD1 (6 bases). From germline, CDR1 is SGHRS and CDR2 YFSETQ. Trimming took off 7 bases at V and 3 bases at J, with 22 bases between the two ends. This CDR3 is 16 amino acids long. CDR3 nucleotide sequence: TGCGCCAGCGAATTGGGTGGCAGGGGTGGCGACACTGAAGCTTTCTTT. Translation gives CASELGGRGGDTEAFF.

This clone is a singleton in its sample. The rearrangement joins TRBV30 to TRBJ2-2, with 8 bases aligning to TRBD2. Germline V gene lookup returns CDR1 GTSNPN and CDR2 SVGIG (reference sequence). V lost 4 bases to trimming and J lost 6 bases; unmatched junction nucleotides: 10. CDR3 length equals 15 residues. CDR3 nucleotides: TGTGCCTGGATGACACCGGGAGGGCGGGCCGGGGAGCTGTTTTTT. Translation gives CAWMTPGGRAGELFF.

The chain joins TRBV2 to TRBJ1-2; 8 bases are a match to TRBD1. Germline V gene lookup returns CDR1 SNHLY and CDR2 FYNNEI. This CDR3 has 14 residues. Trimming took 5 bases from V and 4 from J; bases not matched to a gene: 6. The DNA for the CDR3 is TGTGCCAGCAGTTACGGACAGGGAAGCTATGGCTACACCTTC. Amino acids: CASSYGQGSYGYTF.

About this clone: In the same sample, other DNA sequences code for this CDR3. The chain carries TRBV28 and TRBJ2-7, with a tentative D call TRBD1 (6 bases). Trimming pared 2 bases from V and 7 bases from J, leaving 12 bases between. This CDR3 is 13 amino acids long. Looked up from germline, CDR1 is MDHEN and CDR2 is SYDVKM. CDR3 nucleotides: TGTGCCAGCAGTTTAGGGGGCTCAGGTGAGCAGTACTTC. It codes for CASSLGGSGEQYF.

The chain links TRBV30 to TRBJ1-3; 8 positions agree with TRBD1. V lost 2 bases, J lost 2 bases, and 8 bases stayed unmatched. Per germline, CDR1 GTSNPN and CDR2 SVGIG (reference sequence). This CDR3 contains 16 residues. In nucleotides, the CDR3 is TGTGCCTGGAGTTTAACAGGGGGAAGGACTGGAAACACCATATATTTT. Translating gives CAWSLTGGRTGNTIYF. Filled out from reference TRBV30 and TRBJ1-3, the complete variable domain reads SQTIHQWPATLVQPVGSPLSLECTVEGTSNPNLYWYRQAAGRGLQLLFYSVGIGQISSEVPQNLSASRPQDRQFILSSKKLLLSDSGFYLCAWSLTGGRTGNTIYFGEGSWLTVV.

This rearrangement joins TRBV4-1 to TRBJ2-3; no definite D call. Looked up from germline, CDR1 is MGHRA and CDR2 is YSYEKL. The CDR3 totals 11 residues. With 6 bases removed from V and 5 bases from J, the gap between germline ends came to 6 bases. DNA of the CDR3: TGCGCCAGCAGTTGGAGAGATACGCAGTATTTT. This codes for CASSWRDTQYF.